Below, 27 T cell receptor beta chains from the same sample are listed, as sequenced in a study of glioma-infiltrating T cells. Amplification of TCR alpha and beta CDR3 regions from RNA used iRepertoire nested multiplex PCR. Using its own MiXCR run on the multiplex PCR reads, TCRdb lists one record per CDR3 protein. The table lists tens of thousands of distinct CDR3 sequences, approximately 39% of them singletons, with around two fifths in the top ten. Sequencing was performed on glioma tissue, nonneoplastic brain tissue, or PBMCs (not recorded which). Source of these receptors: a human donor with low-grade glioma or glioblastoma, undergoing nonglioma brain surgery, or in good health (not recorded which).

Here the CDR3 reads CASSADAPTYNEQFF. CDR3 DNA sequence: TGTGCCAGCAGCGCCGATGCCCCGACCTACAATGAGCAGTTCTTC. This chain connects TRBV9 to TRBJ2-1; D not resolved. Germline values: CDR1 SGDLS, CDR2 YYNGEE. The germline V and J ends were trimmed by 3 bases and 2 bases, with 12 bases remaining between them. There are 15 residues in the CDR3.

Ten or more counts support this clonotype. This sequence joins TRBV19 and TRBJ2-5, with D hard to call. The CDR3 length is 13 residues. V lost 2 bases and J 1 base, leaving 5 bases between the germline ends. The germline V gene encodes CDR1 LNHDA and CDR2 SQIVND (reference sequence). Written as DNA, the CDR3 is TGTGCCAGTAGTATAAGCCCCCAAGAGACCCAGTACTTC. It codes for CASSISPQETQYF.

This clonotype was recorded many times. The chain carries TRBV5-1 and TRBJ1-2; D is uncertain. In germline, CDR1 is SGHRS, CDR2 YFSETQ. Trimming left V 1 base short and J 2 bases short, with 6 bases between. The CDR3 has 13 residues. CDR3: CASSLQQNYGYTF. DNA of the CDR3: TGCGCCAGCAGCTTGCAACAGAACTATGGCTACACCTTC.

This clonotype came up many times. This CDR3 is CASSQDPGQRYEQYF. CDR3 DNA sequence: TGCGCCAGCAGCCAAGATCCTGGACAGCGCTACGAGCAGTACTTC. The rearrangement links TRBV4-1 to TRBJ2-7; possibly TRBD1 for D (6 bases). V lost 0 bases and J 3 bases, leaving 12 bases between the germline ends. Germline loops: CDR1 MGHRA, CDR2 YSYEKL. The CDR3 length is 15 residues.

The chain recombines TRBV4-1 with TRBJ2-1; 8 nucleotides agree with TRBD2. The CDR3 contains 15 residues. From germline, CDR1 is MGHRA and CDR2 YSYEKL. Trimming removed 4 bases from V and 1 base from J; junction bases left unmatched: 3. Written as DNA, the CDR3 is TGCGCCAGCAGCCTGGGACTAGGATCCTACAATGAGCAGTTCTTC. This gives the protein CASSLGLGSYNEQFF.

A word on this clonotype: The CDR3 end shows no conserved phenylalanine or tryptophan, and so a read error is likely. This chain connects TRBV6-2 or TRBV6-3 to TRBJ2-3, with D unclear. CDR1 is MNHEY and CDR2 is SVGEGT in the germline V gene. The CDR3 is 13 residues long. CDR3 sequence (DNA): TGTGCCAGCAATTACAGATTCACAGATACGCAGTATTAT. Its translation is CASNYRFTDTQYY.

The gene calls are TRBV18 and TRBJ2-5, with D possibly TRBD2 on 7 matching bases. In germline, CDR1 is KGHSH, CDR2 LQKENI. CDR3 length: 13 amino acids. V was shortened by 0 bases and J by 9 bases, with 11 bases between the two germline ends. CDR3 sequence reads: CASSPPEGGSQYF. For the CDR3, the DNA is TGTGCCAGCTCACCACCCGAGGGGGGGTCCCAGTACTTC.

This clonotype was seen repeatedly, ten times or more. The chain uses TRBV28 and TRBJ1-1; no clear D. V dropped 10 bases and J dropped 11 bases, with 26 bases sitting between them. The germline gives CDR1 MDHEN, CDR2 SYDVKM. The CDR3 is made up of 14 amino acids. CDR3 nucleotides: TGTGCCACCAAGCTATCCCACCCCTCGGCCGTGGCTTTCTTT. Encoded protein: CATKLSHPSAVAFF.

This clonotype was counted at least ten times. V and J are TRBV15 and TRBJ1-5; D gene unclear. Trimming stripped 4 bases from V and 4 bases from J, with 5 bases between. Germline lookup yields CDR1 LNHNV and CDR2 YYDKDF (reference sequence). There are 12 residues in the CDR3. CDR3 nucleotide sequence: TGTGCCACCAGCACCTTAAATCAGCCCCAGCATTTT. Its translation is CATSTLNQPQHF.

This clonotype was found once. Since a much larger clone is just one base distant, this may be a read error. CDR3: CASREATWEKLFF. The CDR3 region has the DNA TGTGCCAGCCGTGAAGCCACATGGGAAAAACTGTTTTTT. The rearrangement uses TRBV2 and TRBJ1-4, with D hard to call. CDR1 and CDR2 (germline): SNHLY, FYNNEI. The CDR3 length is 13 residues.

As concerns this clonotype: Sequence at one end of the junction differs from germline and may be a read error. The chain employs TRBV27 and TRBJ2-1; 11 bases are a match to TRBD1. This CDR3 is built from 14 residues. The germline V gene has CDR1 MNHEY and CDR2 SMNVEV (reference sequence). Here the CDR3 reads CASNLDRGLNEQSF. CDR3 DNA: TGTGCCAGCAACCTGGACAGGGGGCTAAATGAGCAGTCCTTC.

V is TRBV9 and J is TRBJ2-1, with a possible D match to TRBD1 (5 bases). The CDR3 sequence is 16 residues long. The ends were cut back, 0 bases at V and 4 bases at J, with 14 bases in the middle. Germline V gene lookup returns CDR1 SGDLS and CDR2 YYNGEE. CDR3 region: CASSVAIQGLYNEQFF. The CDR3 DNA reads TGTGCCAGCAGCGTAGCCATTCAGGGTTTGTACAATGAGCAGTTCTTC.

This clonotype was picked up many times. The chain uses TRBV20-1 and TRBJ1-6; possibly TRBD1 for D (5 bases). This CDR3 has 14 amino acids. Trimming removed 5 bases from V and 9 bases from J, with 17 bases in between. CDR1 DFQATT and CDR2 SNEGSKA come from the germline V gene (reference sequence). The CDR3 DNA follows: TGCAGTGCTGGGGCAGGCAAAGCGGGTTCACCCCTCCACTTT. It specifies CSAGAGKAGSPLHF.

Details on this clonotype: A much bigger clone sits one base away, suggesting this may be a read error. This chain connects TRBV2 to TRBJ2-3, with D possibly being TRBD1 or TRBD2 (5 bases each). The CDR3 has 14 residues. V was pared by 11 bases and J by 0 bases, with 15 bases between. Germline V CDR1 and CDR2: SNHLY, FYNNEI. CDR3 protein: CAGGARDSTDTQYF. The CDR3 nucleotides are TGTGCCGGCGGCGCCAGGGACAGCACAGATACGCAGTATTTT.

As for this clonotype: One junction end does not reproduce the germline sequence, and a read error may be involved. CDR3 nucleotides: TGCGGTGCTAGTAGACAGGGACAAGAGACCCGGTACTTC. Translating gives CGASRQGQETRYF. This sequence joins TRBV20-1 and TRBJ2-5; TRBD1 aligns across 7 bases. This CDR3 is built from 13 residues. Looked up from germline, CDR1 is DFQATT and CDR2 is SNEGSKA (reference sequence).

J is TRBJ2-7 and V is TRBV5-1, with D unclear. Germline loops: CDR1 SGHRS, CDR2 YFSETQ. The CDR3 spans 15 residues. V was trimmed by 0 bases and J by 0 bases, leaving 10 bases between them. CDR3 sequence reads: CASSLDAGSSYEQYF. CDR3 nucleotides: TGCGCCAGCAGCTTGGATGCAGGAAGCTCCTACGAGCAGTACTTC.

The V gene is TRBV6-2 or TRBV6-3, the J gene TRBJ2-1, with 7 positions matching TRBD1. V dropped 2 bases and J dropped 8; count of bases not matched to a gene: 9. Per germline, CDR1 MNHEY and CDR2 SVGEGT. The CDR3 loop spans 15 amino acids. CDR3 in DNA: TGTGCCAGCAGTTACGAGTCCCCAGGACAGGATGAGCAGTTCTTC. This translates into CASSYESPGQDEQFF.

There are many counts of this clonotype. In nucleotides, the CDR3 is TGTGCCAGCAGCTTAACGGGAGGGGGCAATCAGCCCCAGCATTTT. Encoded protein: CASSLTGGGNQPQHF. The chain is built from TRBV7-2 and TRBJ1-5; D may be TRBD1 (5 bases). Trimming cost V 2 bases and J 2 bases, with 10 bases left between them. This CDR3 is 15 amino acids long. Germline lookup yields CDR1 SGHTA and CDR2 FQGNSA.

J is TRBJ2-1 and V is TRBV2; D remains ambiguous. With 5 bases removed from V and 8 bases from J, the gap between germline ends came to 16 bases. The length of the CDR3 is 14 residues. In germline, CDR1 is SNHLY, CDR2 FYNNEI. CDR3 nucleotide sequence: TGTGCCAGCAGTTCTGACACTACCGCCGATGAGCAGTTCTTC. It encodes CASSSDTTADEQFF.

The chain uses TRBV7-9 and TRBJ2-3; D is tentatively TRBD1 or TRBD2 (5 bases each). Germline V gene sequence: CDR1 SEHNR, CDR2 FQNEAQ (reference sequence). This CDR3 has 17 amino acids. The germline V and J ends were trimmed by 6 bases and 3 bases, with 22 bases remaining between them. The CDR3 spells CASRLGYQGARTDTQYF. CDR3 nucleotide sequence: TGTGCCAGCAGACTAGGGTATCAAGGGGCGAGGACAGATACGCAGTATTTT.

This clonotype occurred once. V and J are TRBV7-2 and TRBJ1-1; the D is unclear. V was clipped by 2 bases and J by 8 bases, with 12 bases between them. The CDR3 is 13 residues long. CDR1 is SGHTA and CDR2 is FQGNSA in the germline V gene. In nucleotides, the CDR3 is TGTGCCAGCAGCTTATACTCCAGCCTAGAAGCTTTCTTT. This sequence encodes CASSLYSSLEAFF.

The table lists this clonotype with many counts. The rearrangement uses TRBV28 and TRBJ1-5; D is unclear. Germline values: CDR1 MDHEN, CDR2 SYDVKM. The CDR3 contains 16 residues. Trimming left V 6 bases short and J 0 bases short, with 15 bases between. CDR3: CASRPAMPASNQPQHF. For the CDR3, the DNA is TGTGCCAGCAGGCCGGCGATGCCCGCTAGCAATCAGCCCCAGCATTTT.

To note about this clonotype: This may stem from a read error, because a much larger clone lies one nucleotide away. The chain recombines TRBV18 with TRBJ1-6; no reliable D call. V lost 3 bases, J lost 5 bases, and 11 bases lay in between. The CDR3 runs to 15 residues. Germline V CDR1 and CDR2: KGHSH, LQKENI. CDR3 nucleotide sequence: TGTGCCAGCTCACCCTCCTCGGGAGATAATTCACCCCTCCACTTT. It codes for CASSPSSGDNSPLHF.

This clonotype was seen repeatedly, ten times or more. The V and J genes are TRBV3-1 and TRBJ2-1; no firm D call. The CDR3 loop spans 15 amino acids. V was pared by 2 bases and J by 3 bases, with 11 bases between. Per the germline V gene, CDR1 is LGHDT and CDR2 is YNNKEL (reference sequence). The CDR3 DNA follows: TGTGCCAGCAGCCAAACACTGGTCGGCTACAATGAGCAGTTCTTC. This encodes CASSQTLVGYNEQFF.

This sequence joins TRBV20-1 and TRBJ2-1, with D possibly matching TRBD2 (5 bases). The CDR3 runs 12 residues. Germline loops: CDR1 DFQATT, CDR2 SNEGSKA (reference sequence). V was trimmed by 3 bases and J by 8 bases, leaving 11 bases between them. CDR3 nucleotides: TGCAGTGCTAGCCCGGACTTCTATGAGCAGTTCTTC. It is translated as CSASPDFYEQFF.

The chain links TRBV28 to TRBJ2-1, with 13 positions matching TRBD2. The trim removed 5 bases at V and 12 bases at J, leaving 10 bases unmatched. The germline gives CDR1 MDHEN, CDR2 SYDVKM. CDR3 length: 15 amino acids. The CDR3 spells CASSTTSGGGAAQFF. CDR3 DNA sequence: TGTGCCAGCAGTACCACTAGCGGGGGGGGCGCGGCGCAGTTCTTC.

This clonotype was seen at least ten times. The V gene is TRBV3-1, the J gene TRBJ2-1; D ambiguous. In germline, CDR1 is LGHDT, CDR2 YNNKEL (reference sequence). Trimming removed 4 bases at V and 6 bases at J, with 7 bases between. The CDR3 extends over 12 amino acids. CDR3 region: CASSRSVNEQFF. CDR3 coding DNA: TGTGCCAGCAGCCGGTCAGTCAATGAGCAGTTCTTC.